This T cell receptor beta chain was sequenced during a study of tumor-infiltrating lymphocytes in primary liver carcinoma. General observations from the study: When set against blood, tumors had a significantly higher top-250-clone fraction (p = 0.039).

Starting material for RNA and DNA co-extraction consisted of roughly 20-34 mg of unsorted bulk tissue. Total RNA amounting to 500 ng was the source from which TCR beta cDNA was made with a constant-region primer. Modified slightly, ARM-PCR produced TCR beta libraries over three nested multiplex PCR rounds. Primers for the first two PCR rounds were TRBV1-TRBV30 forward primers and a C-beta reverse primer (around 10 cycles per round). TCRdb independently ran MiXCR on the multiplex PCR reads; one entry per CDR3 protein. The table shows about 50,000 distinct CDR3 sequences, with 70% to 80% occurring only once. There are 17 residues in the CDR3. Per the germline V gene, CDR1 is SGHAT and CDR2 is FQDESV (reference sequence). As for this clonotype: Its matching antigen is unknown. A junction boundary mismatches the germline segment, possibly from a read error.

This chain uses TRBV11-1 with TRBJ2-4; TRBD2 matches at 8 bases. The receptor was derived from a man aged 35-49 years with primary liver carcinoma and hepatitis B virus infection. Sequencing input: liver tumor tissue from sampling region 5. Indicated subset: tumor region T5, tumor centre. The CDR3 region is CASSFPGTRGTKNIRYF. The CDR3 DNA is TGTGCCAGTAGCTTTCCCGGGACTAGAGGGACCAAAAACATTCGGTATTTC.